Included here is one T cell receptor beta chain sequence, with context. The data stem from a study of blood T cell repertoires in COVID-19. Produced via immunoSEQ multiplex PCR; TCRdb's table is partial and in-frame only. The sample includes tens of thousands of clones, roughly 87% seen only once; the top ten take roughly 10%. Germline lookup yields CDR1 LGHNA and CDR2 YNFKEQ. V was trimmed by 0 bases and J by 7 bases, leaving 15 bases between them. The CDR3 is 16 residues long. This sequence originates from a man aged 50-59 years with acute or convalescent COVID-19. The sample comprised peripheral blood. J is TRBJ1-4 and V is TRBV4-2; TRBD1 might be the D (6 bases). As DNA, the CDR3 is TGTGCCAGCAGCCAAGATCTCGGAGGCAGGGGTGAAAAACTGTTTTTT. This gives the protein CASSQDLGGRGEKLFF.